These T cell receptor beta chains were read from a single sample in a study of CD8+ T cells in alopecia areata. The assay was immunoSEQ multiplex PCR, and TCRdb's table has in-frame clones only and misses some. Of nearly 200,000 clones in the sample, roughly 60% were seen once. The sample in question was CD4+ T cells sorted from blood, obtained at week 24, from a patient treated with tofacitinib. The receptors derive from a human donor with alopecia areata. CDR3s include the opening cysteine and the closing phenylalanine or tryptophan. D genes are given only for firm matches. Clone size is not always given. Where it is, it says once, few, many or a class for expanded clones.

J gene: TRBJ2-5; clone size: few; V gene: TRBV10-3; D gene: TRBD2; CDR3 protein: CAIHNSGSGTQYF; CDR3 DNA: TGTGCCATCCATAATAGCGGGAGCGGGACCCAGTACTTC
J gene: TRBJ2-5; clone size: NA; V gene: TRBV2; D gene: NA; CDR3 protein: CASSDGIDPETQYF; CDR3 DNA: TGTGCCAGCAGTGATGGAATAGACCCAGAGACCCAGTACTTC
J gene: TRBJ1-2; clone size: NA; V gene: TRBV29-1; D gene: NA; CDR3 protein: CSVEILPGGYTF; CDR3 DNA: TGCAGCGTTGAAATCCTCCCGGGGGGCTACACCTTC
J gene: TRBJ2-5; clone size: NA; V gene: TRBV9; D gene: TRBD2; CDR3 protein: CASSVGTSGEGTQYF; CDR3 DNA: TGTGCCAGCAGCGTAGGGACTAGCGGGGAGGGAACCCAGTACTTC
J gene: TRBJ2-7; clone size: NA; V gene: TRBV19; D gene: NA; CDR3 protein: CASCRDSFGGYEQYF; CDR3 DNA: TGTGCCAGTTGTCGGGACAGTTTCGGGGGATACGAGCAGTACTTC
J gene: TRBJ1-1; clone size: NA; V gene: TRBV10-3; D gene: NA; CDR3 protein: CAITKGPLRTEAFF; CDR3 DNA: TGTGCCATCACTAAAGGACCGTTGCGCACTGAAGCTTTCTTT
J gene: TRBJ1-6; clone size: NA; V gene: TRBV9; D gene: TRBD1; CDR3 protein: CASSARTGENSPLHF; CDR3 DNA: TGTGCCAGCAGCGCCCGGACAGGGGAAAATTCACCCCTCCACTTT
J gene: TRBJ1-1; clone size: NA; V gene: TRBV5-1; D gene: NA; CDR3 protein: CASSLGLERPEAFF; CDR3 DNA: TGCGCCAGCAGCTTGGGGCTCGAACGCCCTGAAGCTTTCTTT
J gene: TRBJ2-1; clone size: NA; V gene: TRBV29-1; D gene: NA; CDR3 protein: CSGRNNEQFF; CDR3 DNA: TGCAGCGGGCGAAACAATGAGCAGTTCTTC
J gene: TRBJ1-2; clone size: NA; V gene: TRBV30; D gene: NA; CDR3 protein: CAWSVPDSYSYGYTF; CDR3 DNA: TGTGCCTGGAGTGTACCTGACAGCTATAGCTATGGCTACACCTTC
J gene: TRBJ2-3; clone size: NA; V gene: TRBV7-3; D gene: NA; CDR3 protein: CASSLTEGDTQYF; CDR3 DNA: TGTGCCAGCAGCTTAACGGAGGGAGATACGCAGTATTTT
J gene: TRBJ2-7; clone size: few; V gene: TRBV25-1; D gene: TRBD2; CDR3 protein: CASSDSGGGYEQYF; CDR3 DNA: TGTGCCAGCAGTGATAGCGGGGGGGGCTACGAGCAGTACTTC
J gene: TRBJ1-5; clone size: NA; V gene: TRBV18; D gene: NA; CDR3 protein: CASSPVSGPNQPQHF; CDR3 DNA: TGTGCCAGCTCACCGGTATCAGGTCCCAATCAGCCCCAGCATTTT
J gene: TRBJ1-1; clone size: NA; V gene: TRBV5-4; D gene: NA; CDR3 protein: CASSGVLGTEAFF; CDR3 DNA: TGTGCCAGCTCGGGAGTGTTAGGCACTGAAGCTTTCTTT
J gene: TRBJ2-7; clone size: few; V gene: TRBV29-1; D gene: NA; CDR3 protein: CSVRDWESYEQYF; CDR3 DNA: TGCAGCGTGAGGGACTGGGAGTCCTACGAGCAGTACTTC
J gene: TRBJ2-2; clone size: once; V gene: TRBV29-1; D gene: TRBD2; CDR3 protein: CSASSSGVNTGELFF; CDR3 DNA: TGCAGCGCCTCTTCTAGCGGGGTTAACACCGGGGAGCTGTTTTTT
J gene: TRBJ2-2; clone size: NA; V gene: TRBV9; D gene: TRBD1; CDR3 protein: CASSVAGTGSRHGELFF; CDR3 DNA: TGTGCCAGCAGCGTAGCCGGGACAGGCTCTCGTCACGGGGAGCTGTTTTTT